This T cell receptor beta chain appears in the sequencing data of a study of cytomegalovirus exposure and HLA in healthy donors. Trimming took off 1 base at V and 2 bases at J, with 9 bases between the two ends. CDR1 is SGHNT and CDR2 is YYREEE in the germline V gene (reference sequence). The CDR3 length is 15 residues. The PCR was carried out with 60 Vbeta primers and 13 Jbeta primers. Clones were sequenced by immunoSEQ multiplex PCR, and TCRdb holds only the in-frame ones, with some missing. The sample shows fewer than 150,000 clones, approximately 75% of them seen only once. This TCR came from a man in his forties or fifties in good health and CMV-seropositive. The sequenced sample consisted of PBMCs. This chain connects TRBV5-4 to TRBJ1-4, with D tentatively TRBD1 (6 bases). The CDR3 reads CASSLRGATNEKLFF. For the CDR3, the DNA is TGTGCCAGCAGCTTGCGGGGGGCGACTAATGAAAAACTGTTTTTT.